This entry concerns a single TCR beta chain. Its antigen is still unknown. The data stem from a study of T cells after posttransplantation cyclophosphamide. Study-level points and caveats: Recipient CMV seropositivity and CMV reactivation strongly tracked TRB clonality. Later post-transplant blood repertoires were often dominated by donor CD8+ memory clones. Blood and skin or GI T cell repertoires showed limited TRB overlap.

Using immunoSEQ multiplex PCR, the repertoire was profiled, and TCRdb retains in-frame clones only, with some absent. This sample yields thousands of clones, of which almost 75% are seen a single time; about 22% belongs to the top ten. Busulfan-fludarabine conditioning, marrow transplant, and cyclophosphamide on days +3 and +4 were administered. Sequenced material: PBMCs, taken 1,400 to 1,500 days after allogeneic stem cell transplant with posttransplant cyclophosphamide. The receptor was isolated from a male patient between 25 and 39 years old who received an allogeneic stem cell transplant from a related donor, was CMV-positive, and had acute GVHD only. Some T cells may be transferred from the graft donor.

The CDR3 spells CASSVNLAAQTGELFF. CDR3 nucleotide sequence: TGTGCCAGCAGCGTAAACCTAGCGGCCCAAACCGGGGAGCTGTTTTTT. The chain combines TRBV9 with TRBJ2-2; 7 positions agree with TRBD2. Germline V gene data show CDR1 as SGDLS and CDR2 as YYNGEE. This CDR3 comprises 16 residues. Trimming removed 1 base from V and 5 bases from J; junction bases left unmatched: 8.